This TCR beta chain was observed in a study of human T cells and chemical hapten exposure (dated by TCRdb to about 2021). With respect to the entire study: Libraries were combined into a pool for sequencing, and differences in TCR yield between samples came mainly from small differences in library volumes within the pool. From each blood RNA sample, both TCR alpha and TCR beta chains were sequenced. The study tracked peripheral blood TCR repertoire changes in vivo during primary and secondary sensitization to the hapten diphenylcyclopropenone (DPC) in alopecia patients.

Libraries were made using 5' RACE. Instrument on record: Illumina MiSeq. During library preparation, unique molecular identifiers were attached to individual cDNA molecules so that TCRs could be counted quantitatively and reproducibly. Regarding the original processing steps: Samples had a median of 95,638 TCRs, with a range from about 23,224 to 700,000. The Decombinator software suite was used to annotate the V, J and CDR3 of the TCR reads. Every sample was subsampled to the same number of TCRs (28,000) for the PS versus PT1 abundance plots. Expanded TCRs were defined as absent before sensitization and observed at least eight times at the 2-week time point. Through fastp at Q25 and MiXCR, TCRdb rebuilt clones from the public reads, retaining in-frame beta chains. Every entry covers one CDR3 protein and lists the most common genes and DNA from its rows. In this record, the V and J calls reflect TCRdb's handling and not the investigators' own analysis. The sample table holds around 100,000 distinct CDR3 sequences, of which roughly 19% were seen once. The ten largest clones capture roughly 2.8% of the sample.

Total RNA was extracted from unfractionated whole blood collected in Tempus Blood RNA tubes. As TCR sequencing controls, roughly 5 healthy volunteers were used, with blood taken at day 0, 2 weeks and 6 weeks. Its CDR3 holds 14 amino acids, cysteine through phenylalanine. The DNA shown is the 42-base CDR3, in frame from base 1. CDR1 SGHTA and CDR2 FQGTGA were looked up in the germline V gene. Summary of the overall study and its limitations: DPC sensitization did not change the number of TCRs with a frequency above 1 in 1000, and there was no evidence of changes in global repertoire structure. After repeated subsampling, changes were observed in the strength of the expansion versus patch-test correlation and in the threshold at which the correlation became significant.

A remark on this clonotype: There is no known antigen for this receptor. The germline gene is not matched at one end of the junction; a read error may be the cause.

The V and J segments used are TRBV7-3 and TRBJ1-2; no D gene call is confident. The clonotype was recovered from a human donor in good health. In nucleotides, the sequence is TGTGCCAGCAGAGACACCGGGAAGAACTATGGCGACACCTTC. It translates to CASRDTGKNYGDTF.